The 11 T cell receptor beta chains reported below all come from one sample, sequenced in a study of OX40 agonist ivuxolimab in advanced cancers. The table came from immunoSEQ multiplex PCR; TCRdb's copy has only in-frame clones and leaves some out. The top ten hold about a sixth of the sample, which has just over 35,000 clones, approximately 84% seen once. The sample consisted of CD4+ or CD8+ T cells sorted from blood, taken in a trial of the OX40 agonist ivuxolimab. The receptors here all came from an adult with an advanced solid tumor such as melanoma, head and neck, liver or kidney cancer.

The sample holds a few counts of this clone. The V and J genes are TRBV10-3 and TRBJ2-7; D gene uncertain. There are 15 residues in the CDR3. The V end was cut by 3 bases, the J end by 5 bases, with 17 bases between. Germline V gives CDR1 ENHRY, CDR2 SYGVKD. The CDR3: CAISDLPPQVDEQYF. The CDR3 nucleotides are TGTGCCATCAGTGATCTCCCCCCCCAGGTGGACGAGCAGTACTTC.

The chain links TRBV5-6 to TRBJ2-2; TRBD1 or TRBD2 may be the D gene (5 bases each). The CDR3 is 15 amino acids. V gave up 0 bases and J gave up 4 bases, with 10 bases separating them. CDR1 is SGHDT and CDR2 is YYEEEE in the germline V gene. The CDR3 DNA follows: TGTGCCAGCAGCTTGGGGGGCGCGGGCACCGGGGAGCTGTTTTTT. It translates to CASSLGGAGTGELFF.

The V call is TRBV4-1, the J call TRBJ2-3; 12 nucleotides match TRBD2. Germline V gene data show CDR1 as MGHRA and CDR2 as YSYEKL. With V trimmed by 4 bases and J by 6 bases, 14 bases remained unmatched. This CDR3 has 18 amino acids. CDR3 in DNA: TGCGCCAGCAGCCTTGGGACTAGCGGGTCGGTTGAGTGGGATACGCAGTATTTT. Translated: CASSLGTSGSVEWDTQYF.

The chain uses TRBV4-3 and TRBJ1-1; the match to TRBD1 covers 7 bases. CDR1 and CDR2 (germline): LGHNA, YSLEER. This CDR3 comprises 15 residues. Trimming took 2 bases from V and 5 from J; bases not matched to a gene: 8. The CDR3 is CASSQFFDRATEAFF. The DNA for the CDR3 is TGCGCCAGCAGCCAATTTTTCGACAGGGCGACTGAAGCTTTCTTT.

CDR3 DNA sequence: TGTGCCAGCAGCTTAGGAGGGGATTCACCCCTCCACTTT. Protein product: CASSLGGDSPLHF. V is TRBV11-3 and J is TRBJ1-6; D might be TRBD1 (5 bases). Germline V gene data show CDR1 as SGHNT and CDR2 as YENEEA. The CDR3 is 13 residues long. The V gene lost 1 base and the J gene lost 8 bases, with 6 bases spanning the gap.

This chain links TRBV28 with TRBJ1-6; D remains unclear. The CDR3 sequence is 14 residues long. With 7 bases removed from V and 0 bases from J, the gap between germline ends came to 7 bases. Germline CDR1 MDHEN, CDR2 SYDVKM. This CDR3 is CASTLSSYNSPLHF. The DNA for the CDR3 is TGTGCCAGCACCCTTAGCTCCTATAATTCACCCCTCCACTTT.

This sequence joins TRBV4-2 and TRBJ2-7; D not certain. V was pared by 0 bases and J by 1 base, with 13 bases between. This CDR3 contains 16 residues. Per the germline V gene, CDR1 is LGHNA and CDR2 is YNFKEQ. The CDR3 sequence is CASSQEGHSLSYEQYF. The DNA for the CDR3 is TGTGCCAGCAGCCAAGAAGGGCACTCTTTGTCCTACGAGCAGTACTTC.

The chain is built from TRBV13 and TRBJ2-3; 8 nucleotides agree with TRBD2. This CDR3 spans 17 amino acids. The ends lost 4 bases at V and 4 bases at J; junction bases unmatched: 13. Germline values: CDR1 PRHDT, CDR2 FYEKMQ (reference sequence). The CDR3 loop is CASSSRGSGGVPDTQYF. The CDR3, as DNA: TGTGCCAGCAGCTCGAGGGGGTCGGGAGGGGTACCAGATACGCAGTATTTT.

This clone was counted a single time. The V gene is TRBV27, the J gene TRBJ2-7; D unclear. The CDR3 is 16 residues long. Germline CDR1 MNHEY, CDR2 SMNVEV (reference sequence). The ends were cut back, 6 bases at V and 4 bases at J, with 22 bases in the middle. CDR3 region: CASSPQTGAVAYEQYF. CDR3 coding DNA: TGTGCCAGCAGCCCACAAACTGGAGCCGTCGCGTACGAGCAGTACTTC.

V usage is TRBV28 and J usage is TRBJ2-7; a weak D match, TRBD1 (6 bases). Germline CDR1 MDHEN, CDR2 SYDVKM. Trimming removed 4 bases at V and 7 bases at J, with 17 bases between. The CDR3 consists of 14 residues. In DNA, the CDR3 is TGTGCCAGCAGTTGGGGGCGAGGCCCCCGGGAGCAGTACTTC. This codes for CASSWGRGPREQYF.

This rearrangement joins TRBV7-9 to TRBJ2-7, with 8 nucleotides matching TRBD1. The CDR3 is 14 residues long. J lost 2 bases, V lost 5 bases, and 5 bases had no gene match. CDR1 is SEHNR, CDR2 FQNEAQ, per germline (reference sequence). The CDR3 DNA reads TGTGCCAGCAGCCCGTGGGGACAGGCCTACGAGCAGTACTTC. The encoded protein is CASSPWGQAYEQYF.